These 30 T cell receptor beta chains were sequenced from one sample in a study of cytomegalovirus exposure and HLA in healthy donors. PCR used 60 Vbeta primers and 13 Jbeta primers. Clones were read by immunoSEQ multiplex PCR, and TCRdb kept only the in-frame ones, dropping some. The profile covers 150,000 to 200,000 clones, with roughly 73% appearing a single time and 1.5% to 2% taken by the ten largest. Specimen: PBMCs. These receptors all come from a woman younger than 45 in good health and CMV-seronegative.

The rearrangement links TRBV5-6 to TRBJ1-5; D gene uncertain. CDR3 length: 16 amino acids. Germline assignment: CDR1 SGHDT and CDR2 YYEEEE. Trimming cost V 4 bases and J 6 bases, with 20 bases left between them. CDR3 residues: CASSRDGPGRGQPQHF. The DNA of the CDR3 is TGTGCCAGCAGCCGAGATGGCCCCGGACGGGGTCAGCCCCAGCATTTT.

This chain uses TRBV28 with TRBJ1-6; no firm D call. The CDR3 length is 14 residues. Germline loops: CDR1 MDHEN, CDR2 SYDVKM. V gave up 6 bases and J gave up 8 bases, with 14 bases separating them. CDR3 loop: CASSTLSPDSPLHF. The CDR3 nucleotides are TGTGCCAGCAGCACTCTTAGCCCCGATTCACCCCTCCACTTT.

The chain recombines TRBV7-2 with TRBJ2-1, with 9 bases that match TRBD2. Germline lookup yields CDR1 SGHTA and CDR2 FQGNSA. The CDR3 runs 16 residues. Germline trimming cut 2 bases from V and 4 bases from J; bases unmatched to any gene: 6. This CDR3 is CASSLSPSGAYNEQFF. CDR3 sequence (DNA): TGTGCCAGCAGCTTATCACCTAGCGGGGCTTACAATGAGCAGTTCTTC.

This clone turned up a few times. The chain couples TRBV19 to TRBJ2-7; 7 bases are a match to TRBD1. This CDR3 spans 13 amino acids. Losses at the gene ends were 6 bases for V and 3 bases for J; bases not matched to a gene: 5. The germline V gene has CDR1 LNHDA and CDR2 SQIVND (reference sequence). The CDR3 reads CASRLTGNYEQYF. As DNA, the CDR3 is TGTGCCAGTAGGTTGACAGGGAACTACGAGCAGTACTTC.

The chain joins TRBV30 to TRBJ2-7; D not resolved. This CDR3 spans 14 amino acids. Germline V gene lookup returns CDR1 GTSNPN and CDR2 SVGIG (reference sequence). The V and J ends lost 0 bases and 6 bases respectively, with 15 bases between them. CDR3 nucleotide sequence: TGTGCCTGGAGTGTACCTGAGTCCTGGAGCGAGCAGTACTTC. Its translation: CAWSVPESWSEQYF.

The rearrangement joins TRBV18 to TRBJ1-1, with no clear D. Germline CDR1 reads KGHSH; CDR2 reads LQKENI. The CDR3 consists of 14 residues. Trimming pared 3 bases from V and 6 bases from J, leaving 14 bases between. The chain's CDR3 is CASSPDAGVSEAFF. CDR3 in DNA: TGTGCCAGCTCACCCGATGCCGGTGTTTCTGAAGCTTTCTTT.

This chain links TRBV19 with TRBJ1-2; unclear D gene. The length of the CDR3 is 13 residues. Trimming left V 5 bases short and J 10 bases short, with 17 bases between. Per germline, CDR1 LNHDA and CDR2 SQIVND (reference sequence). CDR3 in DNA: TGTGCCAGTAGTGCCCCATCCCCGGGTAACTACACCTTC. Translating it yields CASSAPSPGNYTF.

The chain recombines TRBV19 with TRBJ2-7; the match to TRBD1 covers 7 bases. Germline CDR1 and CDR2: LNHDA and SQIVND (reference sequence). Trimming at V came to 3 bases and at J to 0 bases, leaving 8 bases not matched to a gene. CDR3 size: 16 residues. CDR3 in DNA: TGTGCCAGTAGTATCACAGGGGATCACCTCTCCTACGAGCAGTACTTC. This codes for CASSITGDHLSYEQYF.

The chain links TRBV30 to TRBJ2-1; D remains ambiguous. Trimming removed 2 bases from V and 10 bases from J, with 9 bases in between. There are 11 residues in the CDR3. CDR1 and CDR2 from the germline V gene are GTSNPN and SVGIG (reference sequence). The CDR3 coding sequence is TGTGCCTGGAGTCGAAACTTGGAGCAGTTCTTC. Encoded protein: CAWSRNLEQFF. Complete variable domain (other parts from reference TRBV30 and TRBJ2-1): SQTIHQWPATLVQPVGSPLSLECTVEGTSNPNLYWYRQAAGRGLQLLFYSVGIGQISSEVPQNLSASRPQDRQFILSSKKLLLSDSGFYLCAWSRNLEQFFGPGTRLTVL.

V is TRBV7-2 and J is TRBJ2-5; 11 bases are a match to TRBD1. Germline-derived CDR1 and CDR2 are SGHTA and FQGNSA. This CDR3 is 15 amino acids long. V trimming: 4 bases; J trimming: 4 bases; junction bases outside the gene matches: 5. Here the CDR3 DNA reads TGTGCCAGCAGCTCCCGGGACAGGGGGTCAGAGACCCAGTACTTC. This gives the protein CASSSRDRGSETQYF. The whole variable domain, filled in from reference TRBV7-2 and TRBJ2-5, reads GAGVSQSPSNKVTEKGKDVELRCDPISGHTALYWYRQSLGQGLEFLIYFQGNSAPDKSGLPSDRFSAERTGGSVSTLTIQRTQQEDSAVYLCASSSRDRGSETQYFGPGTRLLVL.

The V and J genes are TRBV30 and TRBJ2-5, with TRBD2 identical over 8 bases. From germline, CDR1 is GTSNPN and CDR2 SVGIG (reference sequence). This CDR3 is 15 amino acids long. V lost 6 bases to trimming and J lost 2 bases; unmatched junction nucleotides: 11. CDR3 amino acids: CACRPPAGVQETQYF. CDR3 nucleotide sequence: TGTGCCTGCCGCCCCCCAGCGGGGGTTCAAGAGACCCAGTACTTC.

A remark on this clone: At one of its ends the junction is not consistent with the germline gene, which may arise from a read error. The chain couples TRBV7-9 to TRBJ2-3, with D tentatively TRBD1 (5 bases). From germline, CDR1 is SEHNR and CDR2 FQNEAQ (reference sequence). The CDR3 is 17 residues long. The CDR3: CSSSLPGRTEPTDTQYF. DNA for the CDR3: TGTTCCAGCAGCTTACCAGGGCGAACTGAACCCACAGATACGCAGTATTTT.

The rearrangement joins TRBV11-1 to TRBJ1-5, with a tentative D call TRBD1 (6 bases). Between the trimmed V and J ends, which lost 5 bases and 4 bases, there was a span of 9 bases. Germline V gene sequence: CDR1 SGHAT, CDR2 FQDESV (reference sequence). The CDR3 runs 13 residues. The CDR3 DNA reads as TGTGCCAGCAGCCGACAGGCTAATCAGCCCCAGCATTTT. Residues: CASSRQANQPQHF.

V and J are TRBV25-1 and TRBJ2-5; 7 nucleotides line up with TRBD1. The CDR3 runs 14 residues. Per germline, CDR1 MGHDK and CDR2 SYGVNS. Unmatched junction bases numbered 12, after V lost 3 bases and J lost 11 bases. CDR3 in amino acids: CASSDPRGTEEQYF. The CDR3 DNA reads TGTGCCAGCAGTGATCCCAGAGGGACAGAAGAGCAGTACTTC.

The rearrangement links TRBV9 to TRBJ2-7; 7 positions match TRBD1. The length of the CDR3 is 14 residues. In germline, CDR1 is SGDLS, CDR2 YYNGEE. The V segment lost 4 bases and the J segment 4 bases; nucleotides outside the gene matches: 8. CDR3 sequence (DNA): TGTGCCAGCAGCACAGTGGGACAGTCGTACGAGCAGTACTTC. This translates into CASSTVGQSYEQYF.

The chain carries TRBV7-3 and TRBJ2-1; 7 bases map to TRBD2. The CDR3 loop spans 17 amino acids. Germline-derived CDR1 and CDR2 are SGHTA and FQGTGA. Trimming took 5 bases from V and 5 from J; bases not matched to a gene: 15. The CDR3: CASSPETTSSFHNEQFF. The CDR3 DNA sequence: TGTGCCAGCAGCCCCGAAACGACTAGCTCGTTTCACAATGAGCAGTTCTTC. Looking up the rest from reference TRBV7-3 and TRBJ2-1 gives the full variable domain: GAGVSQTPSNKVTEKGKYVELRCDPISGHTALYWYRQSLGQGPEFLIYFQGTGAADDSGLPNDRFFAVRPEGSVSTLKIQRTERGDSAVYLCASSPETTSSFHNEQFFGPGTRLTVL.

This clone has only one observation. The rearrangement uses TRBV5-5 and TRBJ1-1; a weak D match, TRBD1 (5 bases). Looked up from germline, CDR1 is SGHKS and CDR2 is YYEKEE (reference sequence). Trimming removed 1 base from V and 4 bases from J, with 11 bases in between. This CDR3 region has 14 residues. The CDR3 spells CASSLWGDGTEAFF. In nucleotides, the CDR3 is TGTGCCAGCAGCTTGTGGGGCGATGGCACTGAAGCTTTCTTT.

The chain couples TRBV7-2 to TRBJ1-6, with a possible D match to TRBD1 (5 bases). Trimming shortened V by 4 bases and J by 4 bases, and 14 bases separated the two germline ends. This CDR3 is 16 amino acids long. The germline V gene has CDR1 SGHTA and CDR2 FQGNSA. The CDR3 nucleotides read TGTGCCAGCAGCTACTCCCGGACAATTTATAATTCACCCCTCCACTTT. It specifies CASSYSRTIYNSPLHF.

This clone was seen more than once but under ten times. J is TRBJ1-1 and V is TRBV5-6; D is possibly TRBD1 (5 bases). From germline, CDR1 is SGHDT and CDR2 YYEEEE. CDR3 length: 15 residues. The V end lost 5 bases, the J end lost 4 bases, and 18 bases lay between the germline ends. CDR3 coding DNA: TGTGCCAGCAGATATGACGTCGAGACAGCCACTGAAGCTTTCTTT. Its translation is CASRYDVETATEAFF.

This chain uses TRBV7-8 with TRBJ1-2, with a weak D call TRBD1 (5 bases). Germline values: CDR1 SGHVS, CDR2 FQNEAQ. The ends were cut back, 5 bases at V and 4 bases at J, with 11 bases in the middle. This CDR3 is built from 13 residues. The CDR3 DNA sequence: TGTGCCAGCAGCCTTGACAGTATCTATGGCTACACCTTC. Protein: CASSLDSIYGYTF.

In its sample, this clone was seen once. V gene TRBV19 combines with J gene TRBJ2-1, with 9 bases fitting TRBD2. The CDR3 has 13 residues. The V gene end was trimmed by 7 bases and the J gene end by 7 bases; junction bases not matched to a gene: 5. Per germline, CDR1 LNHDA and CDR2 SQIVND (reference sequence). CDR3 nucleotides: TGTGCCAGTACGATTAGCGGGAGTAATGAGCAGTTCTTC. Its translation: CASTISGSNEQFF.

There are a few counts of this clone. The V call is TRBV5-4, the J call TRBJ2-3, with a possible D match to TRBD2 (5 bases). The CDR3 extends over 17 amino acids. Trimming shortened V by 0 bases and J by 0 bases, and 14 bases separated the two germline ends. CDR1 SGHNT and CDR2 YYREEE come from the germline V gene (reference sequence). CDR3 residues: CASSLAKLADSTDTQYF. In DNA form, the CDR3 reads TGTGCCAGCAGCTTGGCCAAGCTAGCAGACAGCACAGATACGCAGTATTTT. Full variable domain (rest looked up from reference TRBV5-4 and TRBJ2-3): ETGVTQSPTHLIKTRGQQVTLRCSSQSGHNTVSWYQQALGQGPQFIFQYYREEENGRGNFPPRFSGLQFPNYSSELNVNALELDDSALYLCASSLAKLADSTDTQYFGPGTRLTVL.

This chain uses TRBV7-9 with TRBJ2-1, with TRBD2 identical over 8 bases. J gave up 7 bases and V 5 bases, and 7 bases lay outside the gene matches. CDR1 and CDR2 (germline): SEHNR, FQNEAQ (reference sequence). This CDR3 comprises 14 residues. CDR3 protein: CASSIFGTSNEQFF. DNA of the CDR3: TGTGCCAGCAGCATATTCGGGACTAGTAATGAGCAGTTCTTC.

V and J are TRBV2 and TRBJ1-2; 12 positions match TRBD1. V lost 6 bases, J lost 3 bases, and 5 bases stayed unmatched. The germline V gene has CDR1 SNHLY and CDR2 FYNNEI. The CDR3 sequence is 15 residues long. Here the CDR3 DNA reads TGTGCCAGCAGGACGGGACAGGGGGCCGACTATGGCTACACCTTC. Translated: CASRTGQGADYGYTF.

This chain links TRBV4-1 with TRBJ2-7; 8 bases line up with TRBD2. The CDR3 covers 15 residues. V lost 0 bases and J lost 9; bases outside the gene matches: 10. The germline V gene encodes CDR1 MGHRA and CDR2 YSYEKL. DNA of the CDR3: TGCGCCAGCAGCCAAGATTCAGCGGGAGTCCTTGGGCAGTACTTC. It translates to CASSQDSAGVLGQYF.

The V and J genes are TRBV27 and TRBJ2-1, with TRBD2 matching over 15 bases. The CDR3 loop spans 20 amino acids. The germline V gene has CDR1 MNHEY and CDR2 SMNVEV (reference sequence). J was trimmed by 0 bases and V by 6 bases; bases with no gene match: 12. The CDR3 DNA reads TGTGCCAGCAGCGCCTTGGGACTAGCGGGGGGCCGAAGCTCCTACAATGAGCAGTTCTTC. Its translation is CASSALGLAGGRSSYNEQFF.

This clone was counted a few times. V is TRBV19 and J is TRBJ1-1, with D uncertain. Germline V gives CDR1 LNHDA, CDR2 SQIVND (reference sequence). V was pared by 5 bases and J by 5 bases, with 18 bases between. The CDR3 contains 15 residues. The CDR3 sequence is CASSPSLYEKTEAFF. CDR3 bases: TGTGCCAGTAGTCCTTCTTTATACGAGAAAACTGAAGCTTTCTTT.

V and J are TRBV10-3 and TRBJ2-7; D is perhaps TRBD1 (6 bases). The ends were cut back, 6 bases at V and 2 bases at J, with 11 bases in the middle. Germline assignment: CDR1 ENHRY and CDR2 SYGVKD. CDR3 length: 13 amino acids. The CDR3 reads CAISNRDTYEQYF. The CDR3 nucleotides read TGTGCCATCAGCAACCGGGACACCTACGAGCAGTACTTC.

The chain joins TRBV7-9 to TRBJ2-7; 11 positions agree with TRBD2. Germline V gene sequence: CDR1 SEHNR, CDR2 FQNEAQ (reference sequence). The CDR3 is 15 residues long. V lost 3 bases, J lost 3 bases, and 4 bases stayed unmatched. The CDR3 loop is CASSFSTSGIYEQYF. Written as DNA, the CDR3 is TGTGCCAGCAGCTTCTCGACTAGCGGGATCTACGAGCAGTACTTC.

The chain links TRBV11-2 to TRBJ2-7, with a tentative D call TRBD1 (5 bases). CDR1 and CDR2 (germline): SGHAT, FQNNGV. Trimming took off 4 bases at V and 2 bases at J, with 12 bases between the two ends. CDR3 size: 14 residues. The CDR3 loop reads CASSWQGPTYEQYF. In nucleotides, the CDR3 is TGTGCCAGCAGCTGGCAGGGCCCCACCTACGAGCAGTACTTC.